This T cell receptor (beta chain) was recovered during a study of cytomegalovirus exposure and HLA in healthy donors. Looking at the study overall: The approximately 110 validation repertoires used a platform that matched the one used for the 600 to 700 first-cohort repertoires, as a later analysis reported.

Details on this clone: Its antigen is currently unknown.

Profiled with immunoSEQ multiplex PCR; TCRdb holds only in-frame clones, not every one. The sample includes roughly 270,000 clones, roughly 90% of them seen just once. V was clipped by 1 base and J by 5 bases; unmatched bases: 12. CDR1 and CDR2 from the germline V gene are SGHNT and YYREEE (reference sequence). This CDR3 contains 19 residues. Study outcomes and limitations: Accounts indicate the classifier identified cytomegalovirus status with strong specificity and sensitivity. The investigators catalogued under 200 TCR beta chains as cytomegalovirus-associated. Specific recognition of CMV antigens was confirmed in vitro for a few chains (all CMV-associated).

The sequence was obtained from a woman younger than 30 in good health and CMV-seronegative. The rearrangement uses TRBV5-4 and TRBJ2-5; 15 nucleotides match TRBD2. Sequencing used PBMCs. The CDR3 protein is CASSLRPGLAGGEGETQYF. The DNA of the CDR3 is TGTGCCAGCAGCTTGCGGCCGGGACTAGCGGGAGGCGAAGGGGAGACCCAGTACTTC.